This is a list of T cell receptor beta chains from one sample in a study of identical twins. TCRdb analysed the 5' RACE reads with MiXCR anew, one entry per CDR3 protein. The table records around 250,000 distinct CDR3 sequences, roughly 13% of them present only once. These same records also appear under a second study, on yellow fever vaccine responses in identical twins.

Sample: memory (CD45RO+) T cells sorted from blood. These receptors originate from a woman aged 18-29 years in good health. The CDR3 runs from the conserved cysteine through the conserved F or W. A D gene is named only where the DNA matches it firmly. A row's size may be missing; if present it is once, few, many or a size class.

D: -; size: -; J: TRBJ2-7; V: TRBV20-1; CDR3: CSAREDTSSYEQYF; DNA: TGCAGTGCTAGAGAGGATACCAGCTCCTACGAGCAGTACTTC
D: TRBD2; size: many; J: TRBJ2-7; V: TRBV28; CDR3: CASSPPGLAGVYEQYF; DNA: TGTGCCAGCAGCCCTCCGGGGCTAGCGGGGGTCTACGAGCAGTACTTC
D: TRBD1; size: many; J: TRBJ2-3; V: TRBV10-3; CDR3: CAISEIQGEDTQYF; DNA: TGTGCCATCAGTGAGATACAGGGGGAAGATACGCAGTATTTT
D: -; size: many; J: TRBJ1-1; V: TRBV18; CDR3: CASSGLGTEAFF; DNA: TGTGCCAGCTCAGGGTTGGGAACTGAAGCTTTCTTT
D: TRBD1; size: many; J: TRBJ2-3; V: TRBV12-3/TRBV12-4; CDR3: CASSRTGSSTDTQYF; DNA: TGTGCCAGCAGCCGGACAGGGTCGAGCACAGATACGCAGTATTTT
D: -; size: -; J: TRBJ2-7; V: TRBV6-6; CDR3: CASSSGPNYEQYF; DNA: TGTGCCAGCAGTTCAGGGCCTAATTACGAGCAGTACTTC
D: -; size: few; J: TRBJ2-7; V: TRBV6-2/TRBV6-3; CDR3: CASSYSTGEGYEQYF; DNA: TGTGCCAGCAGTTACTCGACAGGGGAGGGCTACGAGCAGTACTTC
D: TRBD2; size: -; J: TRBJ2-2; V: TRBV6-5; CDR3: CASSYSSLAGGQGGGELFF; DNA: TGTGCCAGCAGTTACTCGTCTCTAGCGGGGGGGCAGGGAGGCGGGGAGCTGTTTTTT
D: -; size: many; J: TRBJ1-1; V: TRBV5-1; CDR3: CASSFRATGDNTEAFF; DNA: TGCGCCAGCAGCTTCCGGGCCACAGGCGACAACACTGAAGCTTTCTTT
D: TRBD1; size: few; J: TRBJ2-7; V: TRBV4-2; CDR3: CASSQDSQGRGQGKVYEQYF; DNA: TGTGCCAGCAGCCAAGACAGCCAAGGGCGCGGACAGGGGAAGGTTTACGAGCAGTACTTC
D: TRBD2; size: many; J: TRBJ2-1; V: TRBV12-3/TRBV12-4; CDR3: CASRPGGGNEQFF; DNA: TGTGCCAGCAGGCCCGGGGGGGGCAATGAGCAGTTCTTC
D: -; size: -; J: TRBJ1-2; V: TRBV28; CDR3: CASSLIRRLSSYGYTF; DNA: TGTGCCAGCAGTTTAATTAGGAGGTTGAGCAGCTATGGCTACACCTTC
D: -; size: few; J: TRBJ2-5; V: TRBV5-1; CDR3: CASSVDIQETQYF; DNA: TGCGCCAGCAGCGTGGACATCCAAGAGACCCAGTACTTC
D: -; size: few; J: TRBJ2-1; V: TRBV20-1; CDR3: CSAPGTGNNEQFF; DNA: TGCAGTGCCCCAGGGACGGGCAACAATGAGCAGTTCTTC
D: -; size: -; J: TRBJ1-2; V: TRBV5-1; CDR3: CASSLTGDQYGYTF; DNA: TGCGCCAGCAGCTTGACGGGGGACCAATATGGCTACACCTTC
D: -; size: few; J: TRBJ2-2; V: TRBV4-1; CDR3: CASSQDRRRGELFF; DNA: TGCGCCAGCAGCCAAGATCGGCGTCGCGGGGAGCTGTTTTTT
D: TRBD2; size: few; J: TRBJ2-2; V: TRBV5-1; CDR3: CASSLASGNTGELFF; DNA: TGCGCCAGCAGCTTGGCTAGCGGTAACACCGGGGAGCTGTTTTTT
D: TRBD2; size: many; J: TRBJ2-7; V: TRBV5-6; CDR3: CASSFSGSTDEQYF; DNA: TGTGCCAGCAGCTTTAGCGGGAGTACCGACGAGCAGTACTTC
D: TRBD1; size: -; J: TRBJ1-3; V: TRBV18; CDR3: CASSVGQGATTGNTIYF; DNA: TGTGCCAGCTCAGTCGGACAGGGGGCTACGACTGGAAACACCATATATTTT
D: -; size: few; J: TRBJ1-2; V: TRBV29-1; CDR3: CSVEESGYTF; DNA: TGCAGCGTTGAAGAGTCTGGCTACACCTTC
D: -; size: few; J: TRBJ2-1; V: TRBV20-1; CDR3: CSASGYKPGQSYNEQFF; DNA: TGCAGTGCTAGTGGTTATAAGCCGGGACAAAGCTACAATGAGCAGTTCTTC
D: -; size: -; J: TRBJ1-6; V: TRBV20-1; CDR3: CSAPLPVISYNSPLHF; DNA: TGCAGTGCCCCCCTTCCCGTTATATCCTATAATTCACCCCTCCACTTT
D: TRBD2; size: few; J: TRBJ2-3; V: TRBV5-1; CDR3: CASSLVAGYTDTQYF; DNA: TGCGCCAGCAGCTTGGTAGCGGGCTACACAGATACGCAGTATTTT
D: TRBD1; size: few; J: TRBJ2-7; V: TRBV20-1; CDR3: CSAKGQGSYEQYF; DNA: TGCAGTGCTAAGGGACAGGGATCCTACGAGCAGTACTTC
D: TRBD1; size: -; J: TRBJ2-2; V: TRBV28; CDR3: CASSLGQYGTGELFF; DNA: TGTGCCAGCAGTTTGGGACAGTACGGCACCGGGGAGCTGTTTTTT